This passage covers 6 T cell receptor beta chains from one sample sequenced in a study of vaccination effects on CD4 cells after COVID-19. Cultured cells yielded isolated CD4+ T cells after around 9 days. This individual contracted SARS-CoV-2 between March and December 2020, as verified by PCR. Participants were vaccinated with two doses of either the BNT162b2 or mRNA-1273 vaccine. Which antigens these TCRs recognize remains unknown. Here immunoSEQ multiplex PCR was the method, and the copy in TCRdb shows in-frame clones only, minus some. The table has about 34,000 clones, around 79% seen once. The material sequenced was CD4+ T cells from PBMCs cultured without peptide, taken after COVID-19 vaccination. These receptors were obtained from a human donor who had a prior SARS-CoV-2 infection.

V and J are TRBV7-8 and TRBJ1-6; D is undetermined. The CDR3 consists of 15 residues. V lost 1 base, J lost 7 bases, and 11 bases lay in between. Germline CDR1 is SGHVS and CDR2 is FQNEAQ. The CDR3 protein is CASSLGVQANSPLHF. DNA of the CDR3: TGTGCCAGCAGCTTAGGGGTCCAAGCCAATTCACCCCTCCACTTT.

This sequence joins TRBV19 and TRBJ2-5; D is unresolved. This CDR3 has 14 residues. V was clipped by 0 bases and J by 5 bases, with 10 bases between them. Per germline, CDR1 LNHDA and CDR2 SQIVND (reference sequence). In nucleotides, the CDR3 is TGTGCCAGTAGTATAGAGGGGATGCACGAGACCCAGTACTTC. This translates into CASSIEGMHETQYF.

The rearrangement links TRBV24-1 to TRBJ2-1, with 14 positions matching TRBD2. The V and J ends lost 0 bases and 7 bases, in that order; junction bases with no gene match: 4. Germline values: CDR1 KGHDR, CDR2 SFDVKD. There are 17 residues in the CDR3. CDR3 loop: CATSDLVTSGRGNEQFF. CDR3 nucleotide sequence: TGTGCCACCAGTGATTTGGTGACTAGCGGGAGGGGAAATGAGCAGTTCTTC.

The chain is built from TRBV7-3 and TRBJ1-6; the D gene is possibly TRBD1 (6 bases). Per germline, CDR1 SGHTA and CDR2 FQGTGA. V lost 5 bases and J lost 6, with 8 bases in between. The CDR3 loop spans 13 amino acids. The CDR3: CASSRTVNSPLHF. CDR3 coding DNA: TGTGCCAGCAGCCGGACAGTTAATTCACCCCTCCACTTT.

The rearrangement links TRBV19 to TRBJ2-5; a weak D match, TRBD1 (5 bases). Germline CDR1 is LNHDA and CDR2 is SQIVND (reference sequence). Between the trimmed V and J ends, which lost 0 bases and 5 bases, there was a span of 10 bases. The CDR3 has 14 amino acids. Written as DNA, the CDR3 is TGTGCCAGTAGTATAGATTGGGGCGCGGAGACCCAGTACTTC. Residues: CASSIDWGAETQYF.

The chain is built from TRBV14 and TRBJ2-5; D possibly corresponds to TRBD1 (6 bases). The germline V gene encodes CDR1 SGHDN and CDR2 FVKESK. Between the trimmed V and J ends, which lost 0 bases and 2 bases, there was a span of 13 bases. The CDR3 runs to 16 residues. CDR3 amino acids: CASSQDHSQGQETQYF. In DNA form, the CDR3 reads TGTGCCAGCAGCCAAGATCATAGCCAGGGGCAAGAGACCCAGTACTTC.